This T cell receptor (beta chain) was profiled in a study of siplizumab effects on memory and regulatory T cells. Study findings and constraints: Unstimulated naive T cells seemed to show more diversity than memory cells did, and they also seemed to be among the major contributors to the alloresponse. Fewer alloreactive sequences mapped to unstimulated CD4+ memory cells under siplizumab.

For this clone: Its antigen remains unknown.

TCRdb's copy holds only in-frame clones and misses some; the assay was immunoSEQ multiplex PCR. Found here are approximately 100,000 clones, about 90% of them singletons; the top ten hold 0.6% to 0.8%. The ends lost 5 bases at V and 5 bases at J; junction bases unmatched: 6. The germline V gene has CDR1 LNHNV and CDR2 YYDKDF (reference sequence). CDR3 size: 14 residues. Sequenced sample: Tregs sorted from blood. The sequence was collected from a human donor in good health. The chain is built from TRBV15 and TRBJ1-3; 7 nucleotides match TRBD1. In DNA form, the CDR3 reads TGTGCCACCAGCCCAAACAGGGGCCGAAACACCATATATTTT. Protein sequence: CATSPNRGRNTIYF.